The T cell receptor (beta chain) under discussion was sequenced for a study of identical twins (dated by TCRdb to about 2016). About the study as a whole: The study deep-sequenced TCR alpha and beta repertoires from monozygotic twins, unrelated adults of various ages and cord blood to test whether fetal clonotypes persist. To rule out contamination, replicate twin experiments were performed at different times with different library preparation protocols. Overall results and qualifications from the work: Abundant cord blood beta clonotypes carried fewer insertions; young adult naive repertoires showed a weaker similar trend, while memory repertoires showed none. Because the same donors could not be followed over many years, the conclusions relied on cross-sectional statistical analysis. The excess sharing between twins in beta out-of-frame sequences was weaker because fewer shared sequences reduced the signal-to-noise ratio. Zero-insertion analyses could be partly confounded by invariant T cells such as MAIT and iNKT, though diverse VJ usage argued against such confounding for most clonotypes. Out-of-frame TCR alpha sequences shared between twins showed an excess of low generation-probability sequences compared with coincidental sharing between unrelated individuals. In monozygotic twins, recombination models systematically underestimated out-of-frame TCR alpha sharing, but the models matched the sharing seen between unrelated individuals.

A word on this clonotype: No antigen is known for it. A read error may account for a junction end that differs from germline.

The method was 5' RACE. Instrument used: Illumina HiSeq 2000. A universal primer binding site was added through template switching, and the final cDNA carried a unique molecular identifier so that TCR cDNA molecules could be counted accurately. First-strand cDNA for TCR alpha and beta chains was synthesized from specific primers in the conserved constant-segment region. To control for contamination, each cDNA library was double barcoded with a SMART-Mk sample barcode plus Illumina barcodes. Two successive PCR steps introduced TruSeq adapter sequences along with Illumina sample barcodes. The Illumina HiSeq platform was used with custom primers to sequence TCR alpha and beta cDNA libraries. The paper's data handling went like this. Unique molecular identifiers were extracted from raw reads with MiGEC, and CDR3 positions were determined with MiXCR. Recombination models were inferred per individual with the repgenHMM and IGoR tools using an EM algorithm. Shared clonotype analysis was performed with the tcR package in R, normalizing sharing by the product of cloneset sizes. Out-of-frame nonproductive sequences were analyzed to study raw recombination free of thymic and clonal selection effects. The public sequencing data were trimmed at Q25 with fastp and processed into clonotypes with MiXCR by TCRdb, which kept only in-frame beta chains. Rows matching on CDR3 protein sequence are summarized as one entry with the most common DNA and genes. TCRdb, rather than the study authors, made the V and J calls. This sample holds 200,000 to 300,000 distinct CDR3 sequences; about 12% were observed only once. Of the sample, more than 3.5% is held by the ten largest clones.

Every donor was a healthy Caucasian. Three pairs of female monozygotic twins, all aged 18 to 29 years, were included in the twin cohort. Using Miltenyi CD45RO+ enrichment and human naive T-cell isolation kits, memory (CD45RO+) and naive T cells were isolated from PBMC. Taken from the germline V gene (reference sequence), the CDR1 and CDR2 loops are SSHAT and FNYEAQ. The CDR3 starts with the cysteine, ends with the phenylalanine, and has 16 residues. Here the CDR3 DNA is all that survives: 48 bases in frame from base 1. This sample was also put to use in a study of yellow fever vaccine responses in identical twins. That second report states: According to the authors, the vaccine-induced T cell response in identical twins seemed to be partly convergent and partly specific to each individual. In identical twins, the study followed T cell clones that responded to the vaccine with precision.

The sequenced material came from memory (CD45RO+) T cells sorted from blood. What the cell subset or site label conveys for this sample: CD45RO+ enriched T cells. This clonotype originated in a woman aged 18 to 35 in good health. The sequence links TRBV7-7 to TRBJ2-1; a tentative D match to TRBD2 spans 5 bases. The nucleotides are TGTGCTAGCAGCTTAGCTGGACCTAGCACCTACAATGAGCAGTTCTTC. Translation gives CASSLAGPSTYNEQFF.